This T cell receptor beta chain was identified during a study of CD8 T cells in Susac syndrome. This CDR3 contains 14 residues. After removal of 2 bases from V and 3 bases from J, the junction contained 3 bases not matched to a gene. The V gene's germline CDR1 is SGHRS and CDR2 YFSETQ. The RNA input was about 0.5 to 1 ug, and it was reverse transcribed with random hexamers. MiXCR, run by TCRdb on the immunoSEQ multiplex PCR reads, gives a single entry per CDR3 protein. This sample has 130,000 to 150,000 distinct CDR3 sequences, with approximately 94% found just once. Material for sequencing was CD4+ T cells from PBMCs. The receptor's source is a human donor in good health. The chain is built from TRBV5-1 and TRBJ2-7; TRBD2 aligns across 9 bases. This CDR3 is CASSFWREGYEQYF. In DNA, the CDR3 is TGCGCCAGCAGCTTCTGGCGGGAGGGCTACGAGCAGTACTTC.